This is a list of T cell receptor beta chains from one sample in a study of T cell responses to AZD1222 COVID-19 vaccine. Only in-frame clones appear in the TCRdb table, and some are missing; sequencing was by immunoSEQ multiplex PCR. There are around 100,000 clones in the sample; around nine tenths occur only once, and less than 20% lies in the top ten. Here the sequenced sample was peripheral blood, taken on day 0 of AZD1222 vaccination. All receptors derive from an adult in good health. CDR3s include the opening cysteine and the closing phenylalanine or tryptophan. A D gene is named only where the DNA matches it firmly. Not every row has a clone size; where given, it reads once, few, many or a size class.

J | D | size | V | DNA | CDR3
TRBJ2-3 | - | - | TRBV19 | TGTGCCAGTACCAGAGCAGGGAGGTCTACGCAGTATTTT | CASTRAGRSTQYF
TRBJ2-2 | - | - | TRBV7-9 | TGTGCCAGCAGGCCCGGGACGAAAAACACCGGGGAGCTGTTTTTT | CASRPGTKNTGELFF
TRBJ1-1 | TRBD1 | few | TRBV5-1 | TGCGCCAGCAGACCTGGACAGGGGGGGAACACTGAAGCTTTCTTT | CASRPGQGGNTEAFF
TRBJ2-3 | TRBD2 | once | TRBV11-2 | TGTGCCAGCAGCTCGGGGAGGGGCGCAGATACGCAGTATTTT | CASSSGRGADTQYF
TRBJ2-7 | TRBD2 | few | TRBV7-2 | TGTGCCAGCAGCTTGTTGGGCGGGAGCATAGGCGAGCAGTACTTC | CASSLLGGSIGEQYF
TRBJ1-6 | - | - | TRBV19 | TGTGCCAGTAACAGGGCGAAAGTCAATAATTCACCCCTCCACTTT | CASNRAKVNNSPLHF
TRBJ1-4 | - | - | TRBV5-1 | TGCGCCAGCAGCTTGGAAGGGGGTAATGAAAAACTGTTTTTT | CASSLEGGNEKLFF
TRBJ1-1 | - | - | TRBV19 | TGTGCCAGTAGCCTCGGAACCCTTGAAGCTTTCTTT | CASSLGTLEAFF
TRBJ2-1 | TRBD2 | - | TRBV19 | TGTGCCAGTAGTATGGGTTCAGCGGGAGTGGGTGAGCAGTTCTTC | CASSMGSAGVGEQFF
TRBJ1-2 | - | - | TRBV6-1 | TGTGCCAGCAGTGAGGACAGTTCGCCCTTCTGGGGCTACACCTTC | CASSEDSSPFWGYTF
TRBJ1-5 | - | - | TRBV18 | TGTGCCAGCTCCCGGGACGTTGGTAGCAATCAGCCCCAGCATTTT | CASSRDVGSNQPQHF
TRBJ1-2 | - | - | TRBV19 | TGTGCCAGTAGTAAATATGGCTACACCTTC | CASSKYGYTF
TRBJ1-2 | TRBD1 | - | TRBV10-3 | TGTGCCATCAGTGTGGGACAGGATAACTATGGCTACACCTTC | CAISVGQDNYGYTF
TRBJ1-5 | - | once | TRBV3-1/TRBV3-2 | TGTGCCAGCAGCCACTTCGTAACAGGGCGGCAGAGCAATCAGCCCCAGCATTTT | CASSHFVTGRQSNQPQHF
TRBJ2-7 | - | - | TRBV3-1/TRBV3-2 | TGTGCCAGCAGCCAAGGGTGGTTCGAGCAGTACTTC | CASSQGWFEQYF
TRBJ2-2 | - | - | TRBV15 | TGTGCCACCAGCAGAAGACAGGAGGTGAACACCGGGGAGCTGTTTTTT | CATSRRQEVNTGELFF
TRBJ1-1 | - | - | TRBV5-5 | TGTGCCAGTCAGGAGCCCACTGAAGCTTTCTTT | CASQEPTEAFF
TRBJ2-1 | - | - | TRBV19 | TGTGCCAGTAGGGCCAGGCCCTTCAATGAGCAGTTCTTC | CASRARPFNEQFF
TRBJ2-7 | - | - | TRBV3-1/TRBV3-2 | TGTGCCAGCAGCCAAGAGGGTGTCGACGAGCAGTACTTC | CASSQEGVDEQYF
TRBJ1-6 | TRBD1 | - | TRBV27 | TGTGCCAGCAGCCCCTTCGGGGGACAGGATTATAATTCACCCCTCCACTTT | CASSPFGGQDYNSPLHF
TRBJ2-5 | TRBD2 | - | TRBV5-1 | TGCGCCAGCAGCCCGGGAGGAGAGACCCAGTACTTC | CASSPGGETQYF
TRBJ1-1 | - | - | TRBV5-1 | TGCGCCAGCAGCCTGGCCGGGACAATGAACACTGAAGCTTTCTTT | CASSLAGTMNTEAFF
TRBJ1-3 | - | - | TRBV12-3/TRBV12-4 | TGTGCCAGCGGCCAGAGGTCTGGAAACACCATATATTTT | CASGQRSGNTIYF
TRBJ1-2 | - | - | TRBV19 | TGTGCCAGTACTCATGAGAGGGGCCCGTATGGCTACACCTTC | CASTHERGPYGYTF
TRBJ1-5 | - | - | TRBV6-1 | TGTGCCAGCAGTGAAGCCGGCACTTACTTCAATCAGCCCCAGCATTTT | CASSEAGTYFNQPQHF
TRBJ2-1 | - | - | TRBV7-6 | TGTGCCAGCAGCTTAGAGGGGACTTACAATGAGCAGTTCTTC | CASSLEGTYNEQFF
TRBJ2-7 | TRBD2 | few | TRBV3-1/TRBV3-2 | TGTGCCAGCAGCCTTTTAGCGGGGGGGCCCGGGCGAGAGCAGTACTTC | CASSLLAGGPGREQYF
TRBJ2-7 | TRBD2 | - | TRBV24-1 | TGTGCCACCAGTGGTGGGACTAGCGGGGGGCTGTACGAGCAGTACTTC | CATSGGTSGGLYEQYF
TRBJ1-2 | - | - | TRBV2 | TGTGCCAGCAAAACAAACCCTAACTATGGCTACACCTTC | CASKTNPNYGYTF
TRBJ2-7 | - | - | TRBV10-3 | TGTGCCATCAGTGGGGGGGTGACAGGGTCCTACGAGCAGTACTTC | CAISGGVTGSYEQYF
TRBJ1-5 | - | - | TRBV6-1 | TGTGCCAGCACACTCAACGCGGATCAGCCCCAGCATTTT | CASTLNADQPQHF
TRBJ2-1 | TRBD2 | - | TRBV3-1/TRBV3-2 | TGTGCCAGCAGCCAGAGCGGGACCGAATACAATGAGCAGTTCTTC | CASSQSGTEYNEQFF
TRBJ2-1 | TRBD2 | - | TRBV11-3 | TGTGCCAGCAGCTTCAGCGGGAGCGACAATGAGCAGTTCTTC | CASSFSGSDNEQFF
TRBJ2-7 | - | - | TRBV18 | TGTGCCAGCTCACCGGGCGGGTACGAGCAGTACTTC | CASSPGGYEQYF
TRBJ1-4 | - | - | TRBV5-4 | TGTGCCAGCAGCTCGGGTGGGGTGCGTGAAAAACTGTTTTTT | CASSSGGVREKLFF
TRBJ1-2 | TRBD1 | once | TRBV6-5 | TGTGCCACCTACAGGGGCCCGAGGGATGGCTACACCTTC | CATYRGPRDGYTF
TRBJ1-4 | - | - | TRBV30 | TGTGCCTGGAGTGGGGGGTTTGGGAAACTGTTTTTT | CAWSGGFGKLFF
TRBJ1-2 | - | - | TRBV20-1 | TGCAGTGCTAGAGATTACACTGGTAACACCTTC | CSARDYTGNTF
TRBJ2-5 | TRBD2 | - | TRBV7-8 | TGTGCCAGCAGCCCTAGGTGGCGGGAGGAGACCCAGTACTTC | CASSPRWREETQYF
TRBJ1-4 | - | - | TRBV7-9 | TGTGCCAGCAGCTTAATGGGGGCATTTTCGGCAACTAATGAAAAACTGTTTTTT | CASSLMGAFSATNEKLFF
TRBJ2-3 | TRBD2 | - | TRBV10-3 | TGTGCCATCAGGCGGCTAGCGGGAACCACAGATACGCAGTATTTT | CAIRRLAGTTDTQYF
TRBJ1-2 | - | - | TRBV5-1 | TGCGCCAGCAGCTTGGCGGGGGTACGGGACTATGGCTACACCTTC | CASSLAGVRDYGYTF
TRBJ2-1 | - | - | TRBV6-5 | TGTGCCAGCAGTCCCGGGGCAGGCCTACGGAATGAGCAGTTCTTC | CASSPGAGLRNEQFF
TRBJ2-1 | - | - | TRBV9 | TGTGCCAGCAGCGTAGGATCGAGTTACAATGAGCAGTTCTTC | CASSVGSSYNEQFF
TRBJ1-2 | - | - | TRBV5-1 | TGCGCCAGCAGCCCAGGGAGGGGAAGAAACTATGGCTACACCTTC | CASSPGRGRNYGYTF
TRBJ2-4 | - | - | TRBV5-4 | TGTGCCACTTCAAGCAGCGGGCTAGCTAGTTTC | CATSSSGLASF
TRBJ1-2 | - | - | TRBV15 | TGTGCCGCCAGCAGAGATTCGGGACCCCATGGAGGCTACACCTTC | CAASRDSGPHGGYTF
TRBJ1-3 | - | once | TRBV27 | TGTGCCAGCAGTTTATCCGGAGGGGGAAACACCATATATTTT | CASSLSGGGNTIYF
TRBJ1-6 | - | - | TRBV5-4 | TGTGCCAGCAGCTCCATCGGGGGCTATAATTCACCCCTCCACTTT | CASSSIGGYNSPLHF
TRBJ1-3 | - | - | TRBV5-4 | TGTGCCAGCAGCTTCGGTGGAAACACCATATATTTT | CASSFGGNTIYF
TRBJ1-5 | - | - | TRBV27 | TGTGCCAGCGGGGTATTGCATAGCAATCAGCCCCAGCATTTT | CASGVLHSNQPQHF
TRBJ1-4 | - | - | TRBV7-2 | TGTGCCAGCAGCCCCGGCTTAGGACCCCCTAATGAAAAACTGTTTTTT | CASSPGLGPPNEKLFF
TRBJ2-2 | - | once | TRBV12-5 | TGTGCTAGTGGTTTGCGTCCTTGGACTTCGAACACCGGGGAGCTGTTTTTT | CASGLRPWTSNTGELFF
TRBJ1-2 | - | - | TRBV18 | TGTGCCAGCTCACCAACTGGGACCGAGACGTATGGCTACACCTTC | CASSPTGTETYGYTF